Listed below are T cell receptor beta chains from one sample, sequenced in a study of T-cell reconstitution after alpha-beta-depleted transplantation in children. TCRdb itself ran the PCR reads through MiXCR, one entry per CDR3 protein. Of under 850,000 distinct CDR3 sequences listed, roughly 14% are singletons. The material was PBMCs, obtained before TCRalphabeta/CD19-depleted stem cell transplant. These receptors were obtained from a girl aged 2-10 years with congenital amegakaryocytic thrombocytopenia, due to receive a stem cell transplant. Both conserved end residues are part of each CDR3. A D gene is named only where the DNA matches it firmly. The size of a clone is reported for some rows only, either as once, few or many, or as a class for expanded clones.

clone_size j_call d_call v_call cdr3_nt cdr3_aa
many TRBJ2-7 NA TRBV15 TGTGCCACCAGCAGAAACACCGATTCCTACGAGCAGTACTTC CATSRNTDSYEQYF
many TRBJ1-2 NA TRBV20-1 TGCAGTGCTAGAGATGTGGGGCAGGCTTTTGGCTACACCTTC CSARDVGQAFGYTF
once TRBJ2-6 NA TRBV20-1 TGCAGTGCTAGAAGTCCCAACTCTGGGGCCAACGTCCTGACTTTC CSARSPNSGANVLTF
many TRBJ1-5 TRBD1 TRBV29-1 TGCAGCGTGGCCCAGGGACAGCGCAATCAGCCCCAGCATTTT CSVAQGQRNQPQHF
few TRBJ2-2 TRBD1 TRBV7-9 TGTGCCAGCAGCGCTAGGGACAGGGCTTCGAACACCGGGGAGCTGTTTTTT CASSARDRASNTGELFF
few TRBJ2-1 TRBD2 TRBV7-6 TGTGCCAGCAGCGCAGGACTAGCCTACAATGAGCAGTTCTTC CASSAGLAYNEQFF
many TRBJ2-6 NA TRBV29-1 TGCAGCGTTGACGTTACAGGCTCTGGGGCCAACGTCCTGACTTTC CSVDVTGSGANVLTF
many TRBJ1-1 TRBD1 TRBV15 TGTGCCACCAGCAGAGATTATGGGACAGGAAGGTCTGAAGCTTTCTTT CATSRDYGTGRSEAFF
many TRBJ1-1 NA TRBV7-2 TGTGCCAGCAGCTTAGTGTCCACGGGCACTGAAGCTTTCTTT CASSLVSTGTEAFF
NA TRBJ1-2 NA TRBV6-2/TRBV6-3 TGTGCCAGCAATACCCGACCCCGGACCTATGGCTACACCTTC CASNTRPRTYGYTF
few TRBJ2-7 NA TRBV28 TGTGCCAGCACAACCCTACTTTCTCAGGAGCAGTACTTC CASTTLLSQEQYF
many TRBJ2-2 NA TRBV12-3/TRBV12-4 TGTGCCAGCAGACCTCTGAATGGGATTGCCGGGGAGCTGTTTTTT CASRPLNGIAGELFF
NA TRBJ1-2 NA TRBV29-1 TGCAGCGTTGAAGGGCATCCCGAGGGGTATGGCTACACCTTC CSVEGHPEGYGYTF
many TRBJ2-3 NA TRBV10-3 TGTGCCATCAGTGGTGGAGATACGCAGTATTTT CAISGGDTQYF
NA TRBJ2-7 TRBD1 TRBV7-9 TGTGCCAGCAGCTTAGCCACGACAGGGCCGATCTACGAGCAGTACTTC CASSLATTGPIYEQYF
many TRBJ2-7 TRBD2 TRBV20-1 TGCAGTGCGAGCCCTGGACTAGGCTCCTACGAGCAGTACTTC CSASPGLGSYEQYF
NA TRBJ2-7 TRBD2 TRBV9 TGTGCCAGCAGCGTAGGGTGGCAGCGGGGCCCCTACGAGCAGTACTTC CASSVGWQRGPYEQYF
few TRBJ2-6 NA TRBV5-1 TGCGCCAGCAGCTTCACGGGGATAGGTGGGGCCAACGTCCTGACTTTC CASSFTGIGGANVLTF
many TRBJ2-5 NA TRBV20-1 TGCAGTACCTCAACCCGAGCCTACCAAGAGACCCAGTACTTC CSTSTRAYQETQYF
many TRBJ2-3 NA TRBV12-3/TRBV12-4 TGTGCCAGCAGACCCCCGACTACCTTCACCACAGATACGCAGTATTTT CASRPPTTFTTDTQYF
many TRBJ2-1 TRBD2 TRBV29-1 TGCAGCGTTGAAGGACTAGCGGGAGCTAGCAATGAGCAGTTCTTC CSVEGLAGASNEQFF
few TRBJ2-7 TRBD1 TRBV9 TGTGCCAGCAGCGTATGGGACAGGGCTCCCGAGCAGTACTTC CASSVWDRAPEQYF
many TRBJ2-1 TRBD2 TRBV6-1 TGTGCCAGCAACCGACTAGCGGGGAACAATGAGCAGTTCTTC CASNRLAGNNEQFF
NA TRBJ2-7 TRBD2 TRBV7-9 TGTGCCAGCAGCCCACCGGGGACTAGCACCTACGAGCAGTACTTC CASSPPGTSTYEQYF
few TRBJ2-1 NA TRBV20-1 TGCAGTGCTAGTATCGGTTTGAATGAGCAGTTCTTC CSASIGLNEQFF
many TRBJ2-3 TRBD1 TRBV29-1 TGCAGCGTTGAAGGACCCCCGGGACAGGGGAACCCAGATACGCAGTATTTT CSVEGPPGQGNPDTQYF
few TRBJ2-7 TRBD1 TRBV30 TGTGCCTGGAGTGGGGACAGGGTCTACGAGCAGTACTTC CAWSGDRVYEQYF
many TRBJ2-4 NA TRBV29-1 TGCAGTGTACGGGGGTTAGCCAAAAACATTCAGTACTTC CSVRGLAKNIQYF
few TRBJ2-3 TRBD2 TRBV5-5 TGTGCCAGCAGCTTGTCCCGGACTAGCCCTTCAGATACGCAGTATTTT CASSLSRTSPSDTQYF
few TRBJ2-5 NA TRBV20-1 TGCAGTGCTAGAGATGGTCCTAGCTCGGCGACCCAGTACTTC CSARDGPSSATQYF
many TRBJ2-1 TRBD2 TRBV12-3/TRBV12-4 TGTGCCAGCAATGGACTAGCCCCCGAGCAGTTCTTC CASNGLAPEQFF